Listed below are T cell receptor beta chains from one sample, sequenced in a study of T cell responses to AZD1222 COVID-19 vaccine. Clones were read by immunoSEQ multiplex PCR, and TCRdb kept only the in-frame ones, dropping some. The repertoire consists of 150,000 to 200,000 clones, with about 94% occurring once and the leading ten covering roughly 10%. The sample in question was peripheral blood, obtained on day 0 of AZD1222 vaccination. Source of these receptors: an adult in good health. CDR3s leave out the opening cysteine and the closing phenylalanine or tryptophan. Fields, in order: J gene, V gene, clone size, CDR3 protein. A clone size is listed for some rows: how often the clone was seen (once, few, many), or a class if it is expanded.

J gene: TRBJ1-4
V gene: TRBV6-5
clone size: .
CDR3 protein: ASAWDRPNEKLF

J gene: TRBJ1-5
V gene: TRBV28
clone size: .
CDR3 protein: ASSLSGAPQH

J gene: TRBJ1-2
V gene: TRBV27
clone size: .
CDR3 protein: ASSPQSDRGPYGYT

J gene: TRBJ2-3
V gene: TRBV5-1
clone size: .
CDR3 protein: ASSSPSGTTDTQY

J gene: TRBJ2-1
V gene: TRBV4-1
clone size: .
CDR3 protein: ASSQDYRDGQGWWDEQF

J gene: TRBJ2-3
V gene: TRBV5-1
clone size: once
CDR3 protein: ASSLVRTTDTQY

J gene: TRBJ2-6
V gene: TRBV6-2/TRBV6-3
clone size: once
CDR3 protein: ASSYAMGTGANVLT

J gene: TRBJ2-1
V gene: TRBV9
clone size: .
CDR3 protein: ASTELAGVDNEQF

J gene: TRBJ1-1
V gene: TRBV19
clone size: .
CDR3 protein: ASSILGTEAF

J gene: TRBJ2-1
V gene: TRBV10-3
clone size: .
CDR3 protein: AISGVGLAGRQNEQF

J gene: TRBJ2-3
V gene: TRBV7-8
clone size: .
CDR3 protein: ASSLTGLDTQY

J gene: TRBJ2-2
V gene: TRBV29-1
clone size: .
CDR3 protein: SYANTGELF

J gene: TRBJ2-1
V gene: TRBV7-2
clone size: .
CDR3 protein: ASSPRTGTRNEQF

J gene: TRBJ1-2
V gene: TRBV19
clone size: .
CDR3 protein: ATQRDYYGYT

J gene: TRBJ2-1
V gene: TRBV19
clone size: once
CDR3 protein: ASSRAGPSSEF

J gene: TRBJ2-7
V gene: TRBV15
clone size: .
CDR3 protein: ATSPSRGPTYEQY

J gene: TRBJ2-4
V gene: TRBV5-1
clone size: .
CDR3 protein: ASSLGGTQQAKNIQY

J gene: TRBJ2-7
V gene: TRBV9
clone size: .
CDR3 protein: ASSVEISYEQY

J gene: TRBJ1-6
V gene: TRBV28
clone size: .
CDR3 protein: ASSLSGTGGSPLH

J gene: TRBJ1-2
V gene: TRBV9
clone size: .
CDR3 protein: ASSPQPDVGGTYGYT

J gene: TRBJ1-1
V gene: TRBV6-5
clone size: .
CDR3 protein: ASRDRPRGTEAF

J gene: TRBJ1-2
V gene: TRBV15
clone size: .
CDR3 protein: ATSAKSWAGYGYT

J gene: TRBJ1-1
V gene: TRBV7-8
clone size: .
CDR3 protein: ASSFPGQRQGTEAF

J gene: TRBJ2-7
V gene: TRBV4-3
clone size: .
CDR3 protein: ASSQRSGTGPAYEQY

J gene: TRBJ1-2
V gene: TRBV6-4
clone size: .
CDR3 protein: ASSESGRAGYT

J gene: TRBJ1-2
V gene: TRBV28
clone size: .
CDR3 protein: ASSLGQPYGYT

J gene: TRBJ2-1
V gene: TRBV11-2
clone size: .
CDR3 protein: ASSDTLAGLYGEQF

J gene: TRBJ2-1
V gene: TRBV25-1
clone size: once
CDR3 protein: ASSNMRGLSSYNEQF

J gene: TRBJ2-3
V gene: TRBV11-2
clone size: .
CDR3 protein: ASSPYLASSSTDTQY

J gene: TRBJ2-2
V gene: TRBV28
clone size: .
CDR3 protein: ASTQPPGTSNAGELF

J gene: TRBJ1-6
V gene: TRBV5-1
clone size: .
CDR3 protein: ASSFGTANSPLH

J gene: TRBJ2-3
V gene: TRBV7-7
clone size: .
CDR3 protein: ASGPYTSTDTQY

J gene: TRBJ1-1
V gene: TRBV15
clone size: once
CDR3 protein: ATSRDQGTGFEAF

J gene: TRBJ2-1
V gene: TRBV7-2
clone size: .
CDR3 protein: ASSLGRGDEQF

J gene: TRBJ2-7
V gene: TRBV10-3
clone size: .
CDR3 protein: AIRDPASDSYEQY

J gene: TRBJ2-5
V gene: TRBV14
clone size: .
CDR3 protein: ASSQAYRKETQY

J gene: TRBJ2-2
V gene: TRBV5-1
clone size: few
CDR3 protein: ASSLDRRAGELF

J gene: TRBJ2-3
V gene: TRBV19
clone size: .
CDR3 protein: ASSISLHLGADTQY

J gene: TRBJ2-7
V gene: TRBV29-1
clone size: .
CDR3 protein: SVEGISYEQY

J gene: TRBJ2-7
V gene: TRBV9
clone size: .
CDR3 protein: ASSPRGVGYEQY

J gene: TRBJ1-2
V gene: TRBV5-1
clone size: .
CDR3 protein: ASSLWAIGTGSFGYT

J gene: TRBJ1-1
V gene: TRBV6-5
clone size: .
CDR3 protein: ASSYSLGADTEAF

J gene: TRBJ1-5
V gene: TRBV6-6
clone size: once
CDR3 protein: AIRQGGIGNQPQH